These 5 T cell receptor beta chains were all obtained from the same sample, sequenced in a study of early T cells in non-severe SARS-CoV-2 infection. TCRdb re-called the 5' RACE reads with MiXCR, one entry per CDR3 protein. This table holds around 26,000 distinct CDR3 sequences, around 4.4% found once. Input material: whole blood. These receptors all stem from an adult who was a healthcare worker with PCR-confirmed SARS-CoV-2 infection or an uninfected control (not recorded which).

V is TRBV9 and J is TRBJ2-4; the match to TRBD1 covers 8 bases. Germline CDR1 is SGDLS and CDR2 is YYNGEE. The CDR3 is made up of 12 amino acids. V was clipped by 3 bases and J by 9 bases; unmatched bases: 2. CDR3 DNA sequence: TGTGCCAGCAGCGCTACAGGGGGCATTCAGTACTTC. This gives the protein CASSATGGIQYF.

This clonotype was observed many times. This rearrangement joins TRBV4-1 to TRBJ2-5; D tentatively fits TRBD1 or TRBD2 (6 bases each). The length of the CDR3 is 14 residues. The V and J ends lost 5 bases and 5 bases respectively, with 15 bases between them. Germline CDR1 and CDR2: MGHRA and YSYEKL. The CDR3 here is CASSNTGRSETQYF. The CDR3 region has the DNA TGCGCCAGCAGCAATACAGGGAGGTCCGAGACCCAGTACTTC.

V is TRBV30 and J is TRBJ2-1, with D perhaps matching TRBD2 (7 bases). The CDR3 is made up of 15 amino acids. Deletions cut 2 bases from V and 2 bases from J, with 13 bases between. CDR1 is GTSNPN and CDR2 is SVGIG in the germline V gene (reference sequence). CDR3 DNA: TGTGCCTGGAGTACGGGGGGCGCGCCCTACAATGAGCAGTTCTTC. It is translated as CAWSTGGAPYNEQFF. The whole variable domain, filled in from reference TRBV30 and TRBJ2-1, reads SQTIHQWPATLVQPVGSPLSLECTVEGTSNPNLYWYRQAAGRGLQLLFYSVGIGQISSEVPQNLSASRPQDRQFILSSKKLLLSDSGFYLCAWSTGGAPYNEQFFGPGTRLTVL.

This clonotype was seen a handful of times. CDR3 in amino acids: CASSFKGGLPGANVLTF. The CDR3, as DNA: TGTGCCAGCAGCTTCAAAGGGGGGCTCCCTGGGGCCAACGTCCTGACTTTC. The chain recombines TRBV7-9 with TRBJ2-6; D may correspond to TRBD1 or TRBD2 (6 bases each). Germline lookup yields CDR1 SEHNR and CDR2 FQNEAQ (reference sequence). This CDR3 spans 17 amino acids. V lost 3 bases and J lost 2, with 14 bases in between.

This clonotype was observed at least ten times. The chain joins TRBV6-2 or TRBV6-3 to TRBJ1-4; unclear D gene. The V end was cut by 5 bases, the J end by 7 bases, with 14 bases between. CDR3 length equals 14 residues. CDR1 and CDR2 (germline): MNHEY, SVGEGT. The CDR3 region has the DNA TGTGCCAGCAGTAAGACCCCGGTCGGTGAAAAACTGTTTTTT. This sequence encodes CASSKTPVGEKLFF.